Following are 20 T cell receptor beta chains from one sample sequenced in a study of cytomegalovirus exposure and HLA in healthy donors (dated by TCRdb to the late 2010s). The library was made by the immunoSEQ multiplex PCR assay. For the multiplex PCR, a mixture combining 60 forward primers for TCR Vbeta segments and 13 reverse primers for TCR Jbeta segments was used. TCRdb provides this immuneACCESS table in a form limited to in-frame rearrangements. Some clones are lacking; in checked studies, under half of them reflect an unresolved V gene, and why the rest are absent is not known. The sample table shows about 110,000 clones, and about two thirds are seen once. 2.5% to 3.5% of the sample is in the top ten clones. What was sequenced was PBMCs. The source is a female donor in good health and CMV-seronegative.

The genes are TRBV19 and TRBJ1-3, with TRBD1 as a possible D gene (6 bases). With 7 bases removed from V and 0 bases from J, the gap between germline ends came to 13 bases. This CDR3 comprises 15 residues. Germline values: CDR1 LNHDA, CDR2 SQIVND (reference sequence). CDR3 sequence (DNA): TGTGCCAGTACCGCGACAGGAAACTCTGGAAACACCATATATTTT. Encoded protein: CASTATGNSGNTIYF.

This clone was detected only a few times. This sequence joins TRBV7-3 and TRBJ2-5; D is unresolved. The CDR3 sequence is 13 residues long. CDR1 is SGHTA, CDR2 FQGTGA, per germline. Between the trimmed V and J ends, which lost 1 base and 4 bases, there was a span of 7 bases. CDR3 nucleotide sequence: TGTGCCAGCAGCTTAAATCTCGGAGAGACCCAGTACTTC. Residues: CASSLNLGETQYF. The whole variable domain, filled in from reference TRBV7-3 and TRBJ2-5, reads GAGVSQTPSNKVTEKGKYVELRCDPISGHTALYWYRQSLGQGPEFLIYFQGTGAADDSGLPNDRFFAVRPEGSVSTLKIQRTERGDSAVYLCASSLNLGETQYFGPGTRLLVL.

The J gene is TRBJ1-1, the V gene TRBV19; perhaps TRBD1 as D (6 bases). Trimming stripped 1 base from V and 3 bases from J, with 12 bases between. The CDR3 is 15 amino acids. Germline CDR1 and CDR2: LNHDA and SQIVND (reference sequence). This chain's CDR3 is CASSIVGQGYTEAFF. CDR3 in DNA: TGTGCCAGTAGTATAGTGGGGCAGGGGTACACTGAAGCTTTCTTT.

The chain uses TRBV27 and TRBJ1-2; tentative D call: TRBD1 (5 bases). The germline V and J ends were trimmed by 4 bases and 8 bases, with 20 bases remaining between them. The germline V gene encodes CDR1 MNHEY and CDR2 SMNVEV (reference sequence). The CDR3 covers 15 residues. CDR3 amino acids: CASSYSWRGRYGYTF. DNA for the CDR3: TGTGCCAGCAGTTATTCGTGGCGGGGACGGTACGGCTACACCTTC.

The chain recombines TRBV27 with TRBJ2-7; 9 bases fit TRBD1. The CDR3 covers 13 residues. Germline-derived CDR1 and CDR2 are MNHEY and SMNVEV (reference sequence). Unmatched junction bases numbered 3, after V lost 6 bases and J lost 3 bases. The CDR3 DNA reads TGTGCCAGCAGAGGGGGACAGGGCTACGAGCAGTACTTC. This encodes CASRGGQGYEQYF.

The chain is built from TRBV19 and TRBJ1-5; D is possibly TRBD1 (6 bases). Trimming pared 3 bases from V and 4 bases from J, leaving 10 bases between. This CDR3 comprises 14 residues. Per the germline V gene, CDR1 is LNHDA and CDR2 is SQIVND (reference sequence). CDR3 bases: TGTGCCAGTAGTATTGGACAGAATAATCAGCCCCAGCATTTT. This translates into CASSIGQNNQPQHF.

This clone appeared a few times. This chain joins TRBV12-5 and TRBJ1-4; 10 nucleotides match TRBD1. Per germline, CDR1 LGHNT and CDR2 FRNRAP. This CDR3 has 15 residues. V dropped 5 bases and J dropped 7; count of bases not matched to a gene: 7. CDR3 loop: CASGPGQGNSEKLFF. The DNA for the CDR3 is TGTGCTAGTGGTCCGGGACAGGGGAACAGTGAAAAACTGTTTTTT.

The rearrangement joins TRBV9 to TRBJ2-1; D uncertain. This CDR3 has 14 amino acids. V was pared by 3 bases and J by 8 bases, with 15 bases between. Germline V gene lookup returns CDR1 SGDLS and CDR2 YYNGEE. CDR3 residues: CASSGVSSRDEQFF. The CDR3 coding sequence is TGTGCCAGCAGCGGAGTAAGTAGTCGGGATGAGCAGTTCTTC.

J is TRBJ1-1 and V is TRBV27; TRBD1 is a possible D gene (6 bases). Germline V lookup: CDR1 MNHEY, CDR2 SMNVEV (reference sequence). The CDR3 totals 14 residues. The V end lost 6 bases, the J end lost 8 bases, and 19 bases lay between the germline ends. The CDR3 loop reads CASRTPDSLSEAFF. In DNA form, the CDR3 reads TGTGCCAGCAGGACCCCGGACAGTCTTTCCGAAGCTTTCTTT.

DNA for the CDR3: TGTGCCAGCAGTTTGCAGAACTATGGCTACACCTTC. It codes for CASSLQNYGYTF. The chain joins TRBV28 to TRBJ1-2; unclear D gene. Germline V gives CDR1 MDHEN, CDR2 SYDVKM. The CDR3 spans 12 residues. Trimming took 3 bases from V and 2 from J, leaving 4 bases between them.

CDR3 sequence: CSVGEGRETQYF. In DNA form, the CDR3 reads TGCAGCGTTGGGGAGGGGCGGGAGACCCAGTACTTC. This chain joins TRBV29-1 and TRBJ2-5, with TRBD2 identical over 7 bases. The CDR3 is 12 amino acids. Germline V gene data show CDR1 as SQVTM and CDR2 as ANQGSEA. The ends lost 4 bases at V and 5 bases at J; junction bases unmatched: 4.

The CDR3, as DNA: TGCGCCAGCAGCCTTAGCGGGAGGGAGAATGAGCAGTTCTTC. It translates to CASSLSGRENEQFF. The chain joins TRBV5-1 to TRBJ2-1; 11 bases map to TRBD2. With 4 bases clipped from V and 7 bases from J, the junction kept 4 bases outside the gene matches. The V gene's germline CDR1 is SGHRS and CDR2 YFSETQ. The CDR3 contains 14 residues.

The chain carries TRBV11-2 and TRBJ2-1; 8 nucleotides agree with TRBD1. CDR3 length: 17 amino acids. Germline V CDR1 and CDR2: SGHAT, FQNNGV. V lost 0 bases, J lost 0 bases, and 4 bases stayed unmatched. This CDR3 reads CASSLDADRVSYNEQFF. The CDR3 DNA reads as TGTGCCAGCAGCTTAGATGCGGACAGGGTCTCCTACAATGAGCAGTTCTTC.

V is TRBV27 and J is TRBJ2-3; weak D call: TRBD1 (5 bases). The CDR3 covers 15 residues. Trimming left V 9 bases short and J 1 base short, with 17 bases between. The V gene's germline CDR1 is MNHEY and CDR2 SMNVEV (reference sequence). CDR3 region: CASKKGPYRTDTQYF. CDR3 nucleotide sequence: TGTGCCAGTAAAAAGGGGCCTTACCGCACAGATACGCAGTATTTT.

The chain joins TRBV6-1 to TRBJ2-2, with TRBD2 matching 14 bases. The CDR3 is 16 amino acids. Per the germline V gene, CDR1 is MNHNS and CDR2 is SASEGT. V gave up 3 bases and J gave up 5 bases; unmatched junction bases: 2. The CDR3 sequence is CASSEGLAGVTGELFF. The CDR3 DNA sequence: TGTGCCAGCAGTGAGGGACTAGCGGGAGTTACCGGGGAGCTGTTTTTT.

The chain's CDR3 is CASSILDTQYF. In nucleotides, the CDR3 is TGTGCCAGCAGCATACTGGATACGCAGTATTTT. V gene TRBV27 combines with J gene TRBJ2-3; D unresolved. From germline, CDR1 is MNHEY and CDR2 SMNVEV (reference sequence). There are 11 residues in the CDR3. V gave up 6 bases and J gave up 6 bases, with 7 bases separating them.

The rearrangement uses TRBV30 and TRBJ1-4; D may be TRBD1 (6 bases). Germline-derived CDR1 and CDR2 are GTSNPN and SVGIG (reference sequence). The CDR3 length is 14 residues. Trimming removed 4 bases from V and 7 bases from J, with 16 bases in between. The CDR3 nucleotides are TGTGCCTGGAACCGACAGGCCGAGGGTGAAAAACTGTTTTTT. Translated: CAWNRQAEGEKLFF.

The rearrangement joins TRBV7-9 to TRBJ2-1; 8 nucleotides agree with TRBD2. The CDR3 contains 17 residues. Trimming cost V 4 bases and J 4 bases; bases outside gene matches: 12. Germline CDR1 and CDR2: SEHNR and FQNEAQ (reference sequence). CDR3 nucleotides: TGTGCCAGCAGCTCTTACCGGACTAGCAGAGATTACAATGAGCAGTTCTTC. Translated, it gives CASSSYRTSRDYNEQFF.

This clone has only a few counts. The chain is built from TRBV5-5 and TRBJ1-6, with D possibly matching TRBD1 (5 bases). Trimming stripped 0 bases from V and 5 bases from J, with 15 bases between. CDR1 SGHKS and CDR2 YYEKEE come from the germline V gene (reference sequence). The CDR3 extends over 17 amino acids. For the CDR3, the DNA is TGTGCCAGCAGCTTGGGCCCGGCAGGGTGGAATAATTCACCCCTCCACTTT. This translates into CASSLGPAGWNNSPLHF.

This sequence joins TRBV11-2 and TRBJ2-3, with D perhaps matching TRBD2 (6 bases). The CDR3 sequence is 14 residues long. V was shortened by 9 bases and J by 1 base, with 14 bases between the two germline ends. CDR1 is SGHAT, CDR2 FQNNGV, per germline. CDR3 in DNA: TGTGCCAGTTCCCGGGACTTCGGCACAGATACGCAGTATTTT. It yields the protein CASSRDFGTDTQYF.